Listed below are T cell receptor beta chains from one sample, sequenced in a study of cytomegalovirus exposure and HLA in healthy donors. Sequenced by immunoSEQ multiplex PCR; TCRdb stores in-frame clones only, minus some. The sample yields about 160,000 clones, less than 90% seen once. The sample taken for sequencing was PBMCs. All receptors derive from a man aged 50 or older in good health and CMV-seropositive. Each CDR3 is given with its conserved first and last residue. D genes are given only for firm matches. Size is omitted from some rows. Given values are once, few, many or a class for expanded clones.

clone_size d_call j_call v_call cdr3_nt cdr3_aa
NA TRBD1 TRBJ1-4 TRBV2 TGTGCCAGCAGTGATTCGGGGACAGGGTTTAATGAAAAACTGTTTTTT CASSDSGTGFNEKLFF
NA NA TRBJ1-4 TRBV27 TGTGCCAGCAGTTTATCGGCTCAGGGTGGGTTTGCAACTAATGAAAAACTGTTTTTT CASSLSAQGGFATNEKLFF
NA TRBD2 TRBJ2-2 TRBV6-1 TGTGCCAGCAGCTGGACTAGCGGGGGTGGCGGGGAGCTGTTTTTT CASSWTSGGGGELFF
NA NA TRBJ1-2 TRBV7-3 TGTGCCAGCCCGCCCCCTGGGGCGCAGGCCTATGGCTACACCTTC CASPPPGAQAYGYTF
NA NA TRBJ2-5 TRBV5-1 TGCGCCAGCAGCTTGTCCTCCGGCGGGGAAGAGACCCAGTACTTC CASSLSSGGEETQYF
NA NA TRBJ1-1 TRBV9 TGTGCCAGCAGCGTTGCGCTGAACACTGAAGCTTTCTTT CASSVALNTEAFF
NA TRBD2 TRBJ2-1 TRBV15 TGTGCCACCAGCAGGGCGGGAGGGTACAATGAGCAGTTCTTC CATSRAGGYNEQFF
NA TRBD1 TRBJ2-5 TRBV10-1 TGCGCCAGCAGTGCGGGACAGCAAGAGACCCAGTACTTC CASSAGQQETQYF
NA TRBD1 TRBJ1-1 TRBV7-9 TGTGCCGGACAGGGGGGGAACACTGAAGCTTTCTTT CAGQGGNTEAFF
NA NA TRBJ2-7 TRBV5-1 TGCGCCAGCAGAGACAGTACATACGAGCAGTACTTC CASRDSTYEQYF
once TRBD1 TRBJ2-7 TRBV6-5 TGTGCCAGCAGAGCGGGACAGGGCCGCTACGAGCAGTACTTC CASRAGQGRYEQYF
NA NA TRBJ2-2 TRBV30 TGTGCCTGGAGTGTACGCAGGAACACCGGGGAGCTGTTTTTT CAWSVRRNTGELFF
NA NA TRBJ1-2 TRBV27 TGTGCCAGCCGTGGGAGGGGAAGGACAGCGGGTTCTGATGGCTACACCTTC CASRGRGRTAGSDGYTF
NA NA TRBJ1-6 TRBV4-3 TGCGCCAGCAGCCGACGGACTAGCTCCTATAATTCACCCCTCCACTTT CASSRRTSSYNSPLHF